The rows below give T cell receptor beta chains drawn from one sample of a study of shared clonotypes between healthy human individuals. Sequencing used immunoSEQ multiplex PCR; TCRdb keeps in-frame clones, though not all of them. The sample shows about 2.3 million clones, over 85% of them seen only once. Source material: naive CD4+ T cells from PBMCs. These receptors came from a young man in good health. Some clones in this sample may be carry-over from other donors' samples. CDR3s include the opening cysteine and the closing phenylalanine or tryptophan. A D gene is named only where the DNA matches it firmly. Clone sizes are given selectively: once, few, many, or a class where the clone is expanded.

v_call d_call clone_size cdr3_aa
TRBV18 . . CASSPGQDNVLTF
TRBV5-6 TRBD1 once CASTRQGALYTGELFF
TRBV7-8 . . CASSLTSSSTGTYEQYF
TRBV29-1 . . CSVGTDTGELFF
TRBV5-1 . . CASGTGPENYNEQFF
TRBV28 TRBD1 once CASSFLAAGGLGTGELFF
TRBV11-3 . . CASSLDLTPWDFF
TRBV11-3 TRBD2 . CASSLGLPAGEQFF
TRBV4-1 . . CASNPTSSSGANVLTF
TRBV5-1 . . CASSLPTGSPQETQYF
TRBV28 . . CASSDLGAQGIGIQYF
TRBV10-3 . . CAISGGPLLGYGYTF
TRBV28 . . CASSLRARVYEQYF
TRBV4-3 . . CASSQVGVGEETQYF
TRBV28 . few CASRGPYDRAFF
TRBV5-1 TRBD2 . CASSLVVAGGGEQFF